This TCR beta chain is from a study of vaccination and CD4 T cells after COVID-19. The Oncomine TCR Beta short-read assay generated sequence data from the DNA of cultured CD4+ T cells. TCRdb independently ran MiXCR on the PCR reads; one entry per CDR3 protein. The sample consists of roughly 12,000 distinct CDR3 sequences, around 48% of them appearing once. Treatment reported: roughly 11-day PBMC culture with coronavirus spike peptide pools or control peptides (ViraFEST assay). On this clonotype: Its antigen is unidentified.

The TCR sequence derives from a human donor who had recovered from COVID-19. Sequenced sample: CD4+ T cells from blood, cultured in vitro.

CDR3 nucleotide sequence: TGTGCCAGCACCCGGGGCAGGGGGCTTAATTGGGGGGGAAACACCATATATTTT. It specifies CASTRGRGLNWGGNTIYF. The V call is TRBV28, the J call TRBJ1-3; 8 bases fit TRBD1. J was trimmed by 4 bases and V by 7 bases; bases with no gene match: 18. The CDR3 runs 18 residues. Germline V gene data show CDR1 as MDHEN and CDR2 as SYDVKM.